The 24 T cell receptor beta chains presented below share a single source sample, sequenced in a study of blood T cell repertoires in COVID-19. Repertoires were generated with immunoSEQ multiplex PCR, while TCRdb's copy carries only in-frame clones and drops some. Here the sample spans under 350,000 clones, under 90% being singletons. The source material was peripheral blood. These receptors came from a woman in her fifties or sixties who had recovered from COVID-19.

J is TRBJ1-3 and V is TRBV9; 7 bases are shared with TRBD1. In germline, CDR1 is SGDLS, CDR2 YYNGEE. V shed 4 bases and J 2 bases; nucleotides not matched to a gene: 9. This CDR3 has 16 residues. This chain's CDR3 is CASSLGTGDPGNTIYF. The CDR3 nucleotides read TGTGCCAGCAGCCTCGGCACAGGGGACCCTGGAAACACCATATATTTT.

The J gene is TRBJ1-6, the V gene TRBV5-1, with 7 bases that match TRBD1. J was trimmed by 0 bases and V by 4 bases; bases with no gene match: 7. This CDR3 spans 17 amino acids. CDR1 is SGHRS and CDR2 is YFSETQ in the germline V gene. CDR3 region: CASSPGTASSYNSPLHF. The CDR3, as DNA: TGCGCCAGCAGCCCCGGGACAGCAAGCTCCTATAATTCACCCCTCCACTTT. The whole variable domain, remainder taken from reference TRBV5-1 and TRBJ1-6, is KAGVTQTPRYLIKTRGQQVTLSCSPISGHRSVSWYQQTPGQGLQFLFEYFSETQRNKGNFPGRFSGRQFSNSRSEMNVSTLELGDSALYLCASSPGTASSYNSPLHFGNGTRLTVT.

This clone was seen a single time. The CDR3 nucleotides are TGTGCCAGCAGCTTAGTCGGGGGGTACAATGAGCAGTTCTTC. Amino acids: CASSLVGGYNEQFF. This chain links TRBV7-2 with TRBJ2-1; 7 positions agree with TRBD2. The length of the CDR3 is 14 residues. The germline V gene has CDR1 SGHTA and CDR2 FQGNSA. Trimming cost V 1 base and J 4 bases; bases outside gene matches: 1.

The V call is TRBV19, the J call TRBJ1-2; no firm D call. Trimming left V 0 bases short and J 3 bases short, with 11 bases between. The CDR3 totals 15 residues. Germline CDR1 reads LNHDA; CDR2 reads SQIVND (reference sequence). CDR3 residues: CASSIDRPTDYGYTF. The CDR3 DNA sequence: TGTGCCAGTAGTATAGACAGGCCGACCGACTATGGCTACACCTTC.

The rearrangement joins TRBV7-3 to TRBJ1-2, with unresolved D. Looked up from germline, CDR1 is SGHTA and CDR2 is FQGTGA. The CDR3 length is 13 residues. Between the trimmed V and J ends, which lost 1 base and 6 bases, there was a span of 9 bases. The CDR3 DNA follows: TGTGCCAGCAGCTTAAAAGGAGGTGATGGCTACACCTTC. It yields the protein CASSLKGGDGYTF.

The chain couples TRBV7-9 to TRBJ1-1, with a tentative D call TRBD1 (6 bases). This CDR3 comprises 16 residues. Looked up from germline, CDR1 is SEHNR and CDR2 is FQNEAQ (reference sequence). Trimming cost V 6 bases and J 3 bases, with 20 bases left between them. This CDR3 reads CASSPKDRPGDTEAFF. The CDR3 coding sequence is TGTGCCAGCAGTCCAAAAGACAGGCCAGGGGACACTGAAGCTTTCTTT.

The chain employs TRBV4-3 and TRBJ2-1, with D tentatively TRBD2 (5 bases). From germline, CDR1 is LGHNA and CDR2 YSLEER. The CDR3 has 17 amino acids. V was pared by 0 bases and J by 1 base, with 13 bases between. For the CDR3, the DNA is TGCGCCAGCAGCCAAGATCCGGGGTTAAGGTCCTACAATGAGCAGTTCTTC. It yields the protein CASSQDPGLRSYNEQFF.

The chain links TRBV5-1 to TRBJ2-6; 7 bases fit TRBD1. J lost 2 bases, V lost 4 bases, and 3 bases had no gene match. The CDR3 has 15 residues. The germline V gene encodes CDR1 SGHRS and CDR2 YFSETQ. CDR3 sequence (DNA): TGCGCCAGCAGCACTGGGACAGCTGGGGCCAACGTCCTGACTTTC. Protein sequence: CASSTGTAGANVLTF.

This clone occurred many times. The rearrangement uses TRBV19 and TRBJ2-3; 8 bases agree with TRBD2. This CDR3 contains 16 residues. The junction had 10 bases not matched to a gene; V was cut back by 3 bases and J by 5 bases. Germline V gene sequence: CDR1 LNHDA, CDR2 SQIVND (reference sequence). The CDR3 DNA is TGTGCCAGTAGTATGAGTAGCGGGGAATATTTAGATACGCAGTATTTT. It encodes CASSMSSGEYLDTQYF.

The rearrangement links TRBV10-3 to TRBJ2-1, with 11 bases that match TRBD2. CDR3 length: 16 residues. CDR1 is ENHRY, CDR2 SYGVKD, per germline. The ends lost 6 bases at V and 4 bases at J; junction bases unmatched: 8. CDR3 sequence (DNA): TGTGCCATCAGCGTCGGGACTAGCGGCGATTACAATGAGCAGTTCTTC. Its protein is CAISVGTSGDYNEQFF.

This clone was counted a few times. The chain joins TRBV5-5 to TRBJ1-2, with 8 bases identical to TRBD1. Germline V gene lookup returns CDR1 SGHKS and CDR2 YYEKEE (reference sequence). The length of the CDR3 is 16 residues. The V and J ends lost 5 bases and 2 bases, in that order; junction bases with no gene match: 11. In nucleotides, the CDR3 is TGTGCCAGCAGATACGGACAGGGAGGTGCGAACTATGGCTACACCTTC. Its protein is CASRYGQGGANYGYTF.

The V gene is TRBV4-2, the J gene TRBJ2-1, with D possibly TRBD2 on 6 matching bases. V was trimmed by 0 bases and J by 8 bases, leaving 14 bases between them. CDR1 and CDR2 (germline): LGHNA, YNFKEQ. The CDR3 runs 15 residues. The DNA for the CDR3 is TGTGCCAGCAGCCAAGATGCGGGGCTAGTCTATGAGCAGTTCTTC. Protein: CASSQDAGLVYEQFF.

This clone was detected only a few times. The CDR3 DNA is TGTGCCAGCAGTCCGCTGGCGGTATATGGCTACACCTTC. Translation: CASSPLAVYGYTF. V gene TRBV27 combines with J gene TRBJ1-2; no reliable D call. V was clipped by 5 bases and J by 5 bases, with 12 bases between them. The germline gives CDR1 MNHEY, CDR2 SMNVEV (reference sequence). CDR3 length: 13 residues.

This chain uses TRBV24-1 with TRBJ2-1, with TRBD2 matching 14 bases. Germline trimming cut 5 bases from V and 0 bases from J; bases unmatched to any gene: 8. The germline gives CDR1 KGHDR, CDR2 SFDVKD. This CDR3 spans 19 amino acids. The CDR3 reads CATSALSGTSGGSYNEQFF. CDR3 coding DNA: TGTGCCACCAGTGCCCTTTCCGGGACTAGCGGGGGCTCCTACAATGAGCAGTTCTTC.

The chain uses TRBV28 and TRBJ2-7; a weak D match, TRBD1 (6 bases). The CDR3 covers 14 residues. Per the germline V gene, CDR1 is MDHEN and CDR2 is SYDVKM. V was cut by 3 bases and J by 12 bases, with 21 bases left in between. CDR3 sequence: CASSFPTRDMVLYF. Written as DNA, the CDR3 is TGTGCCAGCAGTTTCCCCACCCGGGACATGGTTTTGTACTTC.

CDR3: CASSPGFAGTNTGELFF. The CDR3 nucleotides are TGTGCCAGCTCACCTGGTTTTGCAGGGACGAACACCGGGGAGCTGTTTTTT. This rearrangement joins TRBV18 to TRBJ2-2; possible D gene TRBD1, 5 bases. CDR1 and CDR2 from the germline V gene are KGHSH and LQKENI. Trimming stripped 3 bases from V and 0 bases from J, with 14 bases between. This CDR3 contains 17 residues.

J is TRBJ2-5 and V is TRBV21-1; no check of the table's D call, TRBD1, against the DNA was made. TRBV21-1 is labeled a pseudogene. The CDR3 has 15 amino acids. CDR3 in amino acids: CASSNRKTGQETQYF. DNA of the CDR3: TGTGCCAGCAGCAATAGGAAAACAGGGCAAGAGACCCAGTACTTC.

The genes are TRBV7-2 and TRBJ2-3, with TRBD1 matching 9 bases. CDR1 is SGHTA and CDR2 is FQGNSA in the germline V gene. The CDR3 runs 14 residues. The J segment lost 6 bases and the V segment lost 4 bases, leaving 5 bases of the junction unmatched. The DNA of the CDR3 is TGTGCCAGCAGCTGGACAGGGGTTGGGGATACGCAGTATTTT. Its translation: CASSWTGVGDTQYF.

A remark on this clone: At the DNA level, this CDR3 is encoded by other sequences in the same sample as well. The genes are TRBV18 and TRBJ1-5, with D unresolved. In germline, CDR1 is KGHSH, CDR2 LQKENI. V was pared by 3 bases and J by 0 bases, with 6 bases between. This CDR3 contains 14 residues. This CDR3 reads CASSPSGSNQPQHF. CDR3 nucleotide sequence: TGTGCCAGCTCACCGAGTGGTAGCAATCAGCCCCAGCATTTT.

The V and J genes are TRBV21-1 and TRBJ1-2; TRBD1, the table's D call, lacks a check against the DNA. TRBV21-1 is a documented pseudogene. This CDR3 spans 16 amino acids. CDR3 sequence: CASSSPGQGANYGYTF. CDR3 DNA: TGTGCCAGCAGCTCCCCGGGACAGGGGGCTAACTATGGCTACACCTTC.

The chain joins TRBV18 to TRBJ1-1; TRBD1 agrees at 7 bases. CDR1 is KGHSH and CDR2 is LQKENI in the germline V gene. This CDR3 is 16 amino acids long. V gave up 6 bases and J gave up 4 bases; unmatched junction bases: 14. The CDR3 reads CASSPGTVSSFTEAFF. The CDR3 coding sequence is TGTGCCAGCTCTCCCGGGACAGTAAGCTCATTCACTGAAGCTTTCTTT.

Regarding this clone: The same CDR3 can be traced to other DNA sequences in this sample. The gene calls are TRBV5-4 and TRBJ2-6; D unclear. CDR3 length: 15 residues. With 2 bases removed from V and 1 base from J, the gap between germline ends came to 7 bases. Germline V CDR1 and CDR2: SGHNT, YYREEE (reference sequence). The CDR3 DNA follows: TGTGCCAGCAGCTTCTATGCTTCTGGGGCCAACGTCCTGACTTTC. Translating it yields CASSFYASGANVLTF.

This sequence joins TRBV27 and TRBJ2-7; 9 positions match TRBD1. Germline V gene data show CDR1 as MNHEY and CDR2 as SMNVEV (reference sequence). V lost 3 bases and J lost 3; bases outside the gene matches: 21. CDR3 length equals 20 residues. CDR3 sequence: CASSLALSGTGSGGYYEQYF. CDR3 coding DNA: TGTGCCAGCAGTTTGGCTTTATCTGGGACAGGGTCAGGGGGCTACTACGAGCAGTACTTC.

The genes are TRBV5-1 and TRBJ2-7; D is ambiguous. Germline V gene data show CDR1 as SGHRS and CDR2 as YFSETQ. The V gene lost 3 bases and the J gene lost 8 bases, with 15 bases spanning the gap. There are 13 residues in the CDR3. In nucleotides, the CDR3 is TGCGCCAGCAGCTCCGACCCAAGACACAAGCAGTACTTC. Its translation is CASSSDPRHKQYF.